This TCR beta chain stems from a study of human T cells and chemical hapten exposure (dated by TCRdb to about 2021). At the level of the whole study: For sensitization, 2% DPC in acetone was applied to an approximately 2 cm by approximately 2 cm area of upper inner arm skin. Throughout the study period of around 24 weeks, patients also received therapeutic DPC doses to the scalp every week. Patch testing was performed on the upper back with Finn chambers containing 0.01% DPC, and the patch tests were scored after 6 days according to International Contact Dermatitis Research Group standards. Alopecia areata with under or over 50% scalp involvement, alopecia totalis and alopecia universalis were represented in the patient cohort, which was mostly female. Libraries were combined into a pool for sequencing, and differences in TCR yield between samples came mainly from small differences in library volumes within the pool. The study tracked peripheral blood TCR repertoire changes in vivo during primary and secondary sensitization to the hapten diphenylcyclopropenone (DPC) in alopecia patients. Blood samples were taken from patients before sensitization (week 0) and then at 2, 6 and about 24 weeks after DPC sensitization. Roughly 30 alopecia patients provided blood for TCR sequencing at one to four time points (pre-sensitization, 2, 6 and 24 weeks).

With regard to this clonotype: Its antigen remains unidentified. The input lacks base qualities; no much larger clone sits a single base away.

Sequences LGHDT (CDR1) and YNNKEL (CDR2) are obtained from the germline V gene (reference sequence). V and J are trimmed by 3 bases and 7 bases, and the gene matches miss 0 bases of the junction. The CDR3 goes from the cysteine to the phenylalanine over 11 residues. The kept DNA is CDR3 alone, 33 bases in frame from the first base. Paper-wide results and their limitations: Patch test score was positively correlated with the number of PT1 expanded TCRs, with significance at thresholds 8, 16 and 32 but not at 4. Significantly more large CDR3 similarity clusters were formed by expanded TCRs than by pre-sensitization or healthy control sets, consistent with antigen-driven responses. Because all patients had alopecia, a presumed autoimmune disease, the immune response of the patients might differ from that of healthy individuals. No change with DPC sensitization was found in the number of TCRs above 1 in 1000 frequency, and no evidence of global repertoire structure alterations was found. Repeated subsampling changed both the strength of the expansion versus patch-test correlation and the threshold at which that correlation became significant.

The treatment or condition label of this sample denotes: therapeutic diphenylcyclopropenone sensitization with weekly scalp DPC. At every patch-test visit, the blood draw took place before the patch test was put on. Eligible patients were aged 18 to 70, diagnosed with alopecia, deemed suitable for DPC therapy, and excluded if pregnant. Total RNA was isolated from unfractionated whole blood collected in Tempus Blood RNA tubes. During library preparation, unique molecular identifiers were attached to individual cDNA molecules so that TCRs could be counted in a quantitative, reproducible way. For every blood RNA sample, sequencing covered both the TCR alpha and TCR beta chains. The study's processing was this. A median of around 100,000 TCRs per sample was observed, with a range of 23,224 to 690,600. V, J and CDR3 annotation of the TCR reads was performed with the Decombinator software suite. For PS versus PT1 abundance plots, all samples were subsampled to the same number of TCRs (28,000). TCRs were defined as expanded if absent before sensitization and observed at least eight times at the 2-week time point. TCRdb trimmed public reads at Q25 via fastp, called clones via MiXCR and kept in-frame beta chains. A single entry per CDR3 protein holds the most common genes and DNA from its merged rows. The V and J calls were determined by TCRdb, not by the authors. Present in this sample are 3,500 to 4,500 distinct CDR3 sequences, approximately 50% of which were seen just once. The ten largest clones capture more than 3% of the sample.

The chain couples TRBV3-1 to TRBJ2-7; 7 bases in between match TRBD2. This specimen consisted of whole blood, obtained before DPC sensitization or 2, 6, or about 24 weeks after (not recorded which). This receptor was taken from an adult with alopecia areata. Some clones in this sample may be carry-over from other donors' samples. This table probably holds off-target reads from a library built for another chain. CDR3 reads: CASSQGGEQYF. The nucleotides are TGTGCCAGCAGCCAGGGAGGGGAGCAGTACTTC.